This T cell receptor (beta chain) was identified in a study of control samples from healthy donors and cancer patients (dated by TCRdb to the early 2020s). CDR1 and CDR2, per the germline V gene, are SGHRS and YFSETQ. The CDR3 goes from the cysteine to the phenylalanine over 17 residues. The only DNA kept is the CDR3, 51 bases in frame from the first base. Trimming takes 2 bases off V and 2 bases off J; junction bases not matched to a gene: 11. Note on this clone: No cognate antigen has been identified for it. No base-level quality is on record; no much larger clone is a single base apart.

The library was obtained by the immunoSEQ multiplex PCR assay. In its TCRdb copy, this immuneACCESS table keeps in-frame sequences only and misses some clones. Where compared with another copy, unresolved V genes explain less than half of these, and the others have no known cause. The sample records some 120,000 clones, around 96% of which are singletons. Jointly, the top ten make up around 3.6% of the sample. The specimen sequenced was blood. The receptor chain draws on TRBV5-1 and TRBJ2-3, with 7 junctional bases fitting TRBD1. The TCR was taken from a man aged 25 to 45 in good health. The encoded CDR3 is CASSFSQDRTFTDTQYF. The DNA sequence is given as TGCGCCAGCAGCTTTTCGCAGGACAGGACTTTCACAGATACGCAGTATTTT.